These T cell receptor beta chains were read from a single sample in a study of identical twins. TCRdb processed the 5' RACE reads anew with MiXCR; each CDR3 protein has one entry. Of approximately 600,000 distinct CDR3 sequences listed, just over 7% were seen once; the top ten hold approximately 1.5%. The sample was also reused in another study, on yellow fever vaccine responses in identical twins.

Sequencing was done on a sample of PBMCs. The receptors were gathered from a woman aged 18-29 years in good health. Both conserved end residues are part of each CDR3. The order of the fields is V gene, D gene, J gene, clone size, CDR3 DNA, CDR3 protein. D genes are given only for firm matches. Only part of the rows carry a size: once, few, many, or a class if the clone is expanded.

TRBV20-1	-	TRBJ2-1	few	TGCAGTGCTAGGGAATTTCTTAGCGGCATCTCCTACAATGAGCAGTTCTTC	CSAREFLSGISYNEQFF
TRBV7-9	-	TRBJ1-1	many	TGTGCCAGCAGCTTAGCTTCGGGTAAGGGCACTGAAGCTTTCTTT	CASSLASGKGTEAFF
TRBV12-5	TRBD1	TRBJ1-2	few	TGTGCTAGTGGTTTGACGCAAGGACAGGGGCAGGGCTACACCTTC	CASGLTQGQGQGYTF
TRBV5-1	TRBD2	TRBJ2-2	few	TGCGCCAGCAGCTTTGCGGGGGAACACGTCACCGGGGAGCTGTTTTTT	CASSFAGEHVTGELFF
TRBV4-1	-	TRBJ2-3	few	TGCGCCAGCAGTCTACTAGGATTGGACACAGATACGCAGTATTTT	CASSLLGLDTDTQYF
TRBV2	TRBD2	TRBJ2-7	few	TGTGCCAGCAGTTCCAAGACTAGCGGGAGGGACGAGCAGTACTTC	CASSSKTSGRDEQYF
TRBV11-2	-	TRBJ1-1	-	TGTGCCAGCAGCTTAGGGCAGGGGTCCGATAAAGCTTTCTTT	CASSLGQGSDKAFF
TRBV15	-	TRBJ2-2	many	TGTGCCACCAGCAGAGATTTGACTATGGTTACCGGGGAGCTGTTTTTT	CATSRDLTMVTGELFF
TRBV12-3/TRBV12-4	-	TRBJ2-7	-	TGTGCCAGCAGTTGGCAATCCTACGAGCAGTACTTC	CASSWQSYEQYF
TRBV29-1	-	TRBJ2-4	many	TGCAGCGTCCAGAAGGGATTTGCCAAAAACATTCAGTACTTC	CSVQKGFAKNIQYF